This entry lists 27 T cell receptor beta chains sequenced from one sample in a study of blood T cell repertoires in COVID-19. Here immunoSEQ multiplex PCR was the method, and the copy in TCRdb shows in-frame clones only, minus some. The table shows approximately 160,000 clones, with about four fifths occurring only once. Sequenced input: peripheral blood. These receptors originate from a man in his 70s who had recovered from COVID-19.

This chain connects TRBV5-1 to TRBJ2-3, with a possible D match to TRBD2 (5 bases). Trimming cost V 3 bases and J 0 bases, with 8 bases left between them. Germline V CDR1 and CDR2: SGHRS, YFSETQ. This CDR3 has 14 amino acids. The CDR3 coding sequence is TGCGCCAGCAGCTCAGCGGTTAGCACAGATACGCAGTATTTT. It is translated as CASSSAVSTDTQYF.

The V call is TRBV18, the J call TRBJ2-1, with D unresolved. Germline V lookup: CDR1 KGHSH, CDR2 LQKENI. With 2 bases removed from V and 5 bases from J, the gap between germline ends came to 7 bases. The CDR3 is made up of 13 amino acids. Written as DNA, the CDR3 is TGTGCCAGCTCACCAAACACAGACAATGAGCAGTTCTTC. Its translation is CASSPNTDNEQFF.

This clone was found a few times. CDR3 residues: CASSVGQGSYEQYF. The CDR3 DNA reads as TGCGCCAGCAGCGTGGGACAGGGATCCTACGAGCAGTACTTC. This rearrangement joins TRBV5-1 to TRBJ2-7; 9 bases are a match to TRBD1. CDR1 is SGHRS and CDR2 is YFSETQ in the germline V gene. The trim removed 4 bases at V and 1 base at J, leaving 3 bases unmatched. This CDR3 has 14 amino acids. The full variable domain, with the rest looked up from reference TRBV5-1 and TRBJ2-7, is KAGVTQTPRYLIKTRGQQVTLSCSPISGHRSVSWYQQTPGQGLQFLFEYFSETQRNKGNFPGRFSGRQFSNSRSEMNVSTLELGDSALYLCASSVGQGSYEQYFGPGTRLTVT.

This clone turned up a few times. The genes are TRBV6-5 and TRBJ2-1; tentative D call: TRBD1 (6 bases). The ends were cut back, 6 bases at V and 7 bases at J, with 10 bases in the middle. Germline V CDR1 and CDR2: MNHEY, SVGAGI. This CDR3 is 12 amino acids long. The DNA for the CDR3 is TGTGCCAGCAGGGAGACAGGTAATGAGCAGTTCTTC. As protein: CASRETGNEQFF.

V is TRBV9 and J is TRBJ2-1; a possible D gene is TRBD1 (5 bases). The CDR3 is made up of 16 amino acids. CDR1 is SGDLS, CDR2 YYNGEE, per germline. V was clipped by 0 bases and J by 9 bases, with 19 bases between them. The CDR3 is CASSVAGASLSSEQFF. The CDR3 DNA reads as TGTGCCAGCAGCGTAGCTGGGGCTAGTTTATCTAGTGAGCAGTTCTTC.

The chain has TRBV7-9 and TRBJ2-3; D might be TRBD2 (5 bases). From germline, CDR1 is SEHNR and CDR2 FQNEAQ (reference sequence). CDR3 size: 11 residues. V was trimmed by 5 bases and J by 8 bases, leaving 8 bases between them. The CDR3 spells CASSPAGTQYF. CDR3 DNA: TGTGCCAGCAGCCCGGCGGGTACGCAGTATTTT.

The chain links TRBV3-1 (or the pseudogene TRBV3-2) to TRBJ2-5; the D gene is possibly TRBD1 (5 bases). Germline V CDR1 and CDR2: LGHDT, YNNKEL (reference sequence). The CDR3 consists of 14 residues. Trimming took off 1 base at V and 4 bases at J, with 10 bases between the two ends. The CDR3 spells CASSQVGRAETQYF. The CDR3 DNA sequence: TGTGCCAGCAGCCAAGTCGGCAGGGCAGAGACCCAGTACTTC.

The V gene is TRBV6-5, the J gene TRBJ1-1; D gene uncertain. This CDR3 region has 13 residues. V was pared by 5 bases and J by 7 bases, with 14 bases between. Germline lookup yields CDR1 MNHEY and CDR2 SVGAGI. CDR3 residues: CASSLLWSYEAFF. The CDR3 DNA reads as TGTGCCAGCAGTCTCCTGTGGAGTTATGAAGCTTTCTTT.

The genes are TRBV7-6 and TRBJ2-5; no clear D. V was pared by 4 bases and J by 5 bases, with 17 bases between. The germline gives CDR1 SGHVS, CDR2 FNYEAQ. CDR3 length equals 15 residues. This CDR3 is CASSSTRGRLETQYF. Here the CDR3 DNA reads TGTGCCAGCAGCTCGACTCGCGGCCGCCTGGAGACCCAGTACTTC.

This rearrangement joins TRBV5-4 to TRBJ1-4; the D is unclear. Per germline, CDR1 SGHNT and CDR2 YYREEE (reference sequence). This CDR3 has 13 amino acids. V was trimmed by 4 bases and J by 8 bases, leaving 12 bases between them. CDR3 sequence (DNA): TGTGCCAGCAGCCAAGGACTTGGAGAAAAACTGTTTTTT. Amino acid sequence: CASSQGLGEKLFF.

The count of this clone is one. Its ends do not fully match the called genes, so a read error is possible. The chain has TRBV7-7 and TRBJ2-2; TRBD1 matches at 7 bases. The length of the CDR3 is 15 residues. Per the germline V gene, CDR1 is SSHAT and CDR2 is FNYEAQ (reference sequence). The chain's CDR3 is CASSPQGFDTGELFF. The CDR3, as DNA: TGTGCTAGCAGCCCACAGGGGTTCGACACCGGGGAGCTGTTTTTT.

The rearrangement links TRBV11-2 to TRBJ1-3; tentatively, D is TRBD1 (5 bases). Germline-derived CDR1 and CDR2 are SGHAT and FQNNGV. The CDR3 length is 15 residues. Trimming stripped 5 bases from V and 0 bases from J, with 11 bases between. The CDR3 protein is CASSDNQGSGNTIYF. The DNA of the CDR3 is TGTGCCAGCAGCGACAACCAGGGCTCTGGAAACACCATATATTTT.

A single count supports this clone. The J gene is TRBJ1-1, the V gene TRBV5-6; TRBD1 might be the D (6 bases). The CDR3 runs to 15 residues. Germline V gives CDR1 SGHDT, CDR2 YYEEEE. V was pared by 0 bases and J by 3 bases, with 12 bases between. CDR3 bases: TGTGCCAGCAGCTTGGCCCAGGGGTCGTACACTGAAGCTTTCTTT. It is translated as CASSLAQGSYTEAFF.

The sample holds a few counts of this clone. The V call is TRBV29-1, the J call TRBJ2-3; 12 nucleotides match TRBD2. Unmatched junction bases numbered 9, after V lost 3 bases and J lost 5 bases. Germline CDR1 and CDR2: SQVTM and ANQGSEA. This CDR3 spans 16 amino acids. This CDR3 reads CSVEPSTSGRRDTQYF. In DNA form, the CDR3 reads TGCAGCGTTGAGCCATCGACTAGCGGGAGAAGAGATACGCAGTATTTT.

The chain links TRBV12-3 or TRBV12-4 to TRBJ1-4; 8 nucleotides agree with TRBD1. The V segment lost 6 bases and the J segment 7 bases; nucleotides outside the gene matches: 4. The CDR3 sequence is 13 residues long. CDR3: CASRATGVEKLFF. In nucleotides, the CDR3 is TGTGCCAGCAGGGCGACAGGGGTTGAAAAACTGTTTTTT.

CDR3 sequence: CASSPAGFEYTEAFF. CDR3 nucleotide sequence: TGTGCCAGCTCACCAGCGGGGTTTGAGTACACTGAAGCTTTCTTT. V gene TRBV18 combines with J gene TRBJ1-1; D is undetermined. The CDR3 has 15 amino acids. V shed 2 bases and J shed 3 bases, with 13 bases lying between them. CDR1 is KGHSH, CDR2 LQKENI, per germline.

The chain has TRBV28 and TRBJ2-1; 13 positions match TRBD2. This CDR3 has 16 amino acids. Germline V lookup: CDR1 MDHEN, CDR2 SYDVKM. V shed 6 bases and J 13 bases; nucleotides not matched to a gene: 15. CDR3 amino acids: CASSGPGTSGIPAQFF. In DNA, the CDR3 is TGTGCCAGCAGCGGTCCCGGGACTAGCGGGATCCCTGCTCAGTTCTTC. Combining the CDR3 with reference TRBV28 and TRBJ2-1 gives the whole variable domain DVKVTQSSRYLVKRTGEKVFLECVQDMDHENMFWYRQDPGLGLRLIYFSYDVKMKEKGDIPEGYSVSREKKERFSLILESASTNQTSMYLCASSGPGTSGIPAQFFGPGTRLTVL.

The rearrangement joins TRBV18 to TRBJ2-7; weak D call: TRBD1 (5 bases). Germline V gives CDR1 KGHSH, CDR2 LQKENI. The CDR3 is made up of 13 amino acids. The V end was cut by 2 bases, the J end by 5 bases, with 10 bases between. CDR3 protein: CASSPGRDDEQYF. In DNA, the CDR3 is TGTGCCAGCTCACCAGGCAGGGATGACGAGCAGTACTTC.

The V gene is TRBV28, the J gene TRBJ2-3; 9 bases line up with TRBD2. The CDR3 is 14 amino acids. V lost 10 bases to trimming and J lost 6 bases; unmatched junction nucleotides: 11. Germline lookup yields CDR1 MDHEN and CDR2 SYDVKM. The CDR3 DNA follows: TGTGCCATAGCCTCTAGCGGGACGAGGGATACGCAGTATTTT. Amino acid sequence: CAIASSGTRDTQYF.

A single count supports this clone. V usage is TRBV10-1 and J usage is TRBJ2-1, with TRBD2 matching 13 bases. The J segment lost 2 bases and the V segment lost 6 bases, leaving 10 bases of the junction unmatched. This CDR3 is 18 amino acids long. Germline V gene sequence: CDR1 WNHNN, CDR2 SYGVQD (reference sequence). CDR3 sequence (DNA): TGCGCCAGCAGCGGATCGGGACTAGCGGGGAGCCCCTACAATGAGCAGTTCTTC. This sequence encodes CASSGSGLAGSPYNEQFF.

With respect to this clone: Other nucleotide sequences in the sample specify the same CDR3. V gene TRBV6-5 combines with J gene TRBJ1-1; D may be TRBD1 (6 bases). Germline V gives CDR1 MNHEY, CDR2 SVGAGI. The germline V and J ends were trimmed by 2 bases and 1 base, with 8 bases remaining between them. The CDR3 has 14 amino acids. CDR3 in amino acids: CASSYLQGNTEAFF. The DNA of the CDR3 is TGTGCCAGCAGTTACCTACAGGGGAACACTGAAGCTTTCTTT.

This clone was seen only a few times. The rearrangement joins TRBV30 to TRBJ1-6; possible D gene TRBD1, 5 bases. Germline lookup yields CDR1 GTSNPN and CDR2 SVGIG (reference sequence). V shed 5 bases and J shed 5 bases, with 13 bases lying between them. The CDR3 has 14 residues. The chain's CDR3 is CAWRGGWNNSPLHF. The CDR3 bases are TGTGCCTGGCGGGGGGGTTGGAATAATTCACCCCTCCACTTT.

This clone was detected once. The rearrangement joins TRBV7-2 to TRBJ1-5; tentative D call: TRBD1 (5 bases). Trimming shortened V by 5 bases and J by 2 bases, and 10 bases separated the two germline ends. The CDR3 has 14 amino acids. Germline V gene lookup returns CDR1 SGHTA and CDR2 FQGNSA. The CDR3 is CASSLQDGNQPQHF. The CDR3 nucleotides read TGTGCCAGCAGCCTACAGGATGGCAATCAGCCCCAGCATTTT. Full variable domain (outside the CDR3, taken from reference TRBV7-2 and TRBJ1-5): GAGVSQSPSNKVTEKGKDVELRCDPISGHTALYWYRQSLGQGLEFLIYFQGNSAPDKSGLPSDRFSAERTGGSVSTLTIQRTQQEDSAVYLCASSLQDGNQPQHFGDGTRLSIL.

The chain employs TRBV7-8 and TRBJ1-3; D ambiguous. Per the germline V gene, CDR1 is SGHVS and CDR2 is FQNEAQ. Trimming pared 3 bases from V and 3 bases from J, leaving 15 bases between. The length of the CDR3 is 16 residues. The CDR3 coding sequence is TGTGCCAGCAGCTTCGATCTCGGGTACGATGGAAACACCATATATTTT. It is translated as CASSFDLGYDGNTIYF.

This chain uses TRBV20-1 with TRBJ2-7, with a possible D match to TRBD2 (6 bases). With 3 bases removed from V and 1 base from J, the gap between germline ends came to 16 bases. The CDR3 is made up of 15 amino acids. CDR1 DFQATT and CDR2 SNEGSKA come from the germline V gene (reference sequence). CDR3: CSASSPGTASYEQYF. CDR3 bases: TGCAGTGCTAGTTCCCCGGGGACTGCATCCTACGAGCAGTACTTC.

CDR3 amino acids: CASSERGSYEQYF. The CDR3, as DNA: TGCGCCAGCAGTGAGCGGGGATCCTACGAGCAGTACTTC. V is TRBV10-1 and J is TRBJ2-7; D may be TRBD2 (5 bases). Germline values: CDR1 WNHNN, CDR2 SYGVQD (reference sequence). The V end was cut by 2 bases, the J end by 1 base, with 6 bases between. The CDR3 consists of 13 residues.

The CDR3 loop is CASSPPSGRAYNEQFF. The CDR3 bases are TGTGCCAGCTCACCACCGAGCGGGAGGGCCTACAATGAGCAGTTCTTC. V gene TRBV18 combines with J gene TRBJ2-1; 10 nucleotides match TRBD2. Per the germline V gene, CDR1 is KGHSH and CDR2 is LQKENI. V shed 0 bases and J 2 bases; nucleotides not matched to a gene: 1. CDR3 length: 16 amino acids.